This T cell receptor (beta chain) was sequenced for a study of cytomegalovirus exposure and HLA in healthy donors. The CDR3 spans 15 residues. The V gene's germline CDR1 is LGHNA and CDR2 YSLEER. V gave up 3 bases and J gave up 6 bases; unmatched junction bases: 10. Whole-study results and caveats: Among TCR beta chains, those listed as cytomegalovirus-associated numbered approximately 150. No immune exposure information besides CMV serostatus was available.

As regards this clone: What it binds is not known.

Primers included in the PCR were 60 Vbeta and 13 Jbeta primers. The repertoire was sequenced with immunoSEQ multiplex PCR; TCRdb's copy has only in-frame clones and lacks some. Altogether roughly 180,000 clones are present, 70% to 80% being singletons, with the ten largest covering approximately 0.76%. The gene calls are TRBV4-3 and TRBJ1-1; 7 bases line up with TRBD1. This TCR was recovered from a female donor in good health and CMV-seronegative. Sequenced sample: PBMCs. Here the CDR3 reads CASSHDRVGGAEAFF. In DNA form, the CDR3 reads TGCGCCAGCAGCCATGACAGGGTCGGAGGCGCTGAAGCTTTCTTT.